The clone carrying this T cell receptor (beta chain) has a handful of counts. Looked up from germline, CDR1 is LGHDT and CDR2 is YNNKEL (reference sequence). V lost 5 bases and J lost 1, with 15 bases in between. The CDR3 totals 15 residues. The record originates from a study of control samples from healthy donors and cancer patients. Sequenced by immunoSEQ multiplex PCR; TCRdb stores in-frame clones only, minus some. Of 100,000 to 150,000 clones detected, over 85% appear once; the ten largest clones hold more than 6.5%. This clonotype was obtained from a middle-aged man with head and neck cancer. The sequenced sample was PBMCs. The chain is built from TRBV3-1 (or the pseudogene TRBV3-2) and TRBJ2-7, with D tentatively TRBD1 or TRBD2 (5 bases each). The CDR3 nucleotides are TGTGCCAGCAGCTTGAGACGTTGGGGGTCCTACGAGCAGTACTTC. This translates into CASSLRRWGSYEQYF.